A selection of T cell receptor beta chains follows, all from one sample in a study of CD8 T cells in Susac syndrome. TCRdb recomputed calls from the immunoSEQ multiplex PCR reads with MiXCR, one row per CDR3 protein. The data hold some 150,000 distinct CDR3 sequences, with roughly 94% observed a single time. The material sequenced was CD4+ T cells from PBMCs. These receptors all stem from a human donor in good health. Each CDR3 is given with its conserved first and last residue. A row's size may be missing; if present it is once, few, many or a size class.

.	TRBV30	CAWSVVRRSYGYTF
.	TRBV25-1	CASSNVAAGELFF
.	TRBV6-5	CASSYTGPEVTDTQYF
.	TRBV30	CAWAGTDNNYGYTF
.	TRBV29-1	CSELGQGNNEQFF
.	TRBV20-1	CSAMGQVNSYEQYF
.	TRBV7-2	CASSLSGRIPTYEQYF
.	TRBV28	CASSLSGDSPLHF
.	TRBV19	CASSIPRQGGNIQYF
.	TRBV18	CASSPRGVATNEKLFF
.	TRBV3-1	CASSQVAAIGYTF
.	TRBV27	CASSEDSGFSTDTQYF
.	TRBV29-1	CSVDRGYGYTF
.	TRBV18	CASSPGKGRVAEAFF
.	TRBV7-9	CASSPGLAGPKRETQYF
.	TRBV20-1	CSARDPLAGEETQYF
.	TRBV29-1	CSVERDEKLFF
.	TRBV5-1	CASSFTSGRSTGELFF
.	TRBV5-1	CASSLAFADTEAFF
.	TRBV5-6	CASSLFQGSYNEQFF
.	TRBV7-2	CASSFRLAGGLSNTQYF
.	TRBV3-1	CASSPSSGRVVGELFF
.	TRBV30	CAWSKGKSNQPQHF
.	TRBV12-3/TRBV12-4	CASTPRANYGYTF
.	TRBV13	CASSLGGGSRQFF
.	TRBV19	CASSKGPTSAYEQYF
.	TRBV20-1	CSATVGAREQYF
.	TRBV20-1	CSASKELYEQFF
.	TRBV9	CASSPRQGEGTEAFF
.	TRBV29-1	CSVVAGDTQYF
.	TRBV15	CATSRDRASVDGYTF
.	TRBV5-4	CASSSMRQGMNTEAFF
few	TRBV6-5	CASSYSPPATGETQYF
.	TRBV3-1	CASSSRGAGGLGNEQFF
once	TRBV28	CASSLSRYETQYF
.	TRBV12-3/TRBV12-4	CASSLGQAGQPQHF